The sequence of this T cell receptor (beta chain) was determined in a study of blood T cells in healthy people across ages. Sample donors were healthy Caucasian individuals that came from Russia, aged about 6 to 95. A second roughly 6 to 11 cycle PCR used barcoded and J-beta primers. TCRdb processed the 5' RACE reads anew with MiXCR; each CDR3 protein has one entry. The sample records around 1,600,000 distinct CDR3 sequences, approximately 43% being singletons. Sequencing was performed on blood. This sequence was found in a woman aged 18 to 35 in good health.

The chain's CDR3 is CASSAELRGTEAFF. The CDR3 DNA reads as TGTGCCAGCAGCGCCGAACTCAGGGGCACTGAAGCTTTCTTT. This chain uses TRBV9 with TRBJ1-1; D perhaps matches TRBD1 (6 bases). Germline CDR1 SGDLS, CDR2 YYNGEE. This CDR3 contains 14 residues. Trimming took 3 bases from V and 4 from J, leaving 13 bases between them.